Included here is one T cell receptor (beta chain) sequence, with context. Its target is not known. The data stem from a study of T-cell reconstitution after alpha-beta-depleted transplantation in children. Overall study findings and caveats: Surviving recipient T cells and thymic progenitors accounted for the high day-60 TCRbeta diversity observed in some patients. After one year, T-cell counts and TCRbeta diversity mostly came from new T cells. Expanded graft clones, several hundred of them, were reportedly the source of alpha-beta T cells about two months after transplant.

Preparing the TCRbeta library involved the use of unique molecular identifiers. In TCRdb, the PCR reads were re-called with MiXCR into one record per CDR3 protein. The table has approximately 82,000 distinct CDR3 sequences, roughly 18% seen once. The receptor was isolated from a male patient between 2 and 10 years old who had a stem cell transplant for acute lymphoblastic leukemia, so the T cells may come from the graft donor. Specimen: PBMCs, mostly from graft donor cells, collected 360 days after TCRalphabeta/CD19-depleted stem cell transplant.

This chain's CDR3 is CASGLAGGQNEQFF. The CDR3 DNA follows: TGCGCCTCCGGGCTAGCGGGAGGTCAAAATGAGCAGTTCTTC. V and J are TRBV4-1 and TRBJ2-1; 11 bases are a match to TRBD2. CDR3 length: 14 amino acids. Trimming took 11 bases from V and 7 from J; bases not matched to a gene: 10. Germline V lookup: CDR1 MGHRA, CDR2 YSYEKL.